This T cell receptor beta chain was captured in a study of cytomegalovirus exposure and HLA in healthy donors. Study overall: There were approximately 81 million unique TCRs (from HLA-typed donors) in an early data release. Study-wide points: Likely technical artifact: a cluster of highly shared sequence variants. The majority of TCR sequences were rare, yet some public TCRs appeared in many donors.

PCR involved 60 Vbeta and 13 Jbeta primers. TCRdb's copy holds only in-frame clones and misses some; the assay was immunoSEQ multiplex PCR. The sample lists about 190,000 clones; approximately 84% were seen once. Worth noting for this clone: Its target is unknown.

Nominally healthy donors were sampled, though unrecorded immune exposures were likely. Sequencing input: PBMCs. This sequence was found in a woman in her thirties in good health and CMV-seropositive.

In DNA, the CDR3 is TGTGCCAGCAGTGGAAGTATAGGCCGAGGCTACGGCTACACCTTC. Its protein product is CASSGSIGRGYGYTF. The chain combines TRBV2 with TRBJ1-2; the D is unclear. The CDR3 covers 15 residues. The V end was cut by 4 bases, the J end by 8 bases, with 20 bases between. Germline lookup yields CDR1 SNHLY and CDR2 FYNNEI.